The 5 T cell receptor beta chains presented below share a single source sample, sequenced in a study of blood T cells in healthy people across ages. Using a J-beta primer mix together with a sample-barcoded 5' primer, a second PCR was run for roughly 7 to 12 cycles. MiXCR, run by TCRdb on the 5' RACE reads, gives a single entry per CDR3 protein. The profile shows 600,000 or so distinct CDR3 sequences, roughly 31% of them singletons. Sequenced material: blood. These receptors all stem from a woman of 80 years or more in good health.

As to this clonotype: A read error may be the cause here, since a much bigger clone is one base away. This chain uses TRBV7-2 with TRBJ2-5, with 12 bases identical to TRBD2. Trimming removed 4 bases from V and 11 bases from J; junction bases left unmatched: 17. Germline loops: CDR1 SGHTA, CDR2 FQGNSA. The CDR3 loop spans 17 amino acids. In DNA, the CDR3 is TGTGCCAGCAGCTCCGAGCGCGGACTAGCGGGGAACAATGAGCAGTACTTC. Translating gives CASSSERGLAGNNEQYF.

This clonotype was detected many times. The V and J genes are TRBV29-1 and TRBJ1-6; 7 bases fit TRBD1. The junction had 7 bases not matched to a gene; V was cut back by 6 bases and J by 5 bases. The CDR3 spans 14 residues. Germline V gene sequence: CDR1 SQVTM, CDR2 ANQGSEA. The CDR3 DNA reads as TGCAGCGTCCAGACAGGGTGGGATAATTCACCCCTCCACTTT. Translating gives CSVQTGWDNSPLHF.

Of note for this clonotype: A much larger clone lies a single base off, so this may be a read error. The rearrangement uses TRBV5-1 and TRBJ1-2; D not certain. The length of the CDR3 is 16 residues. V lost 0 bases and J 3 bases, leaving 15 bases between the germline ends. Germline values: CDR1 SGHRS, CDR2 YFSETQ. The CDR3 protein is CASSLATVVVYYGYTF. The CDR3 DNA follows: TGCGCCAGCAGCTTGGCCACAGTGGTCGTATACTATGGCTACACCTTC.

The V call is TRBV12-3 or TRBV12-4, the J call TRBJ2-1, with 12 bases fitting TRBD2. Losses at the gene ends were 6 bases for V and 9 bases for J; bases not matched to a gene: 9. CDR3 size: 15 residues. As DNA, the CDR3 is TGTGCCAGCAGCCGGACTAGCGGGGTGGGGTTTGAGCAGTTCTTC. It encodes CASSRTSGVGFEQFF.

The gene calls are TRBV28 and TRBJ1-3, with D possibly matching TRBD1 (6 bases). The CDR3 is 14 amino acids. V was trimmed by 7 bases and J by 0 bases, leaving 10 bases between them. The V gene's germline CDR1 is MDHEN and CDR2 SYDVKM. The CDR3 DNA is TGTGCCAGCACCCTAGGGGGCTCTGGAAACACCATATATTTT. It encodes CASTLGGSGNTIYF. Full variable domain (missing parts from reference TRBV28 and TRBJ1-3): DVKVTQSSRYLVKRTGEKVFLECVQDMDHENMFWYRQDPGLGLRLIYFSYDVKMKEKGDIPEGYSVSREKKERFSLILESASTNQTSMYLCASTLGGSGNTIYFGEGSWLTVV.